What follows is one TCR beta chain and its context. Categorization into cohorts depended on clinical history that participants reported. Recovered status applied to Cohort 3 donors who had two consecutive negative PCRs. It also applied to those with clearance or with symptom resolution. The source of the sample is a study of blood T cell repertoires in COVID-19. Using immunoSEQ multiplex PCR, the repertoire was profiled, and TCRdb retains in-frame clones only, with some absent. The sample has 150,000 or so clones; more than 65% are singletons. CDR3 size: 15 residues. Germline CDR1 and CDR2: SGHRS and YFSETQ. V dropped 5 bases and J dropped 2 bases, with 14 bases sitting between them.

This chain uses TRBV5-1 with TRBJ2-1; a possible D gene is TRBD2 (6 bases). This sequence was found in a man between 50 and 59 years old who had recovered from COVID-19. The sequencing sample was made of PBMCs or T cells enriched from blood (not recorded which). The CDR3, as DNA: TGCGCCAGCAGTCTAGACGGGGGAACCTACAATGAGCAGTTCTTC. Its protein is CASSLDGGTYNEQFF.